This is a list of T cell receptor beta chains from one sample in a study of cytomegalovirus exposure and HLA in healthy donors. Only in-frame clones appear in the TCRdb table, and some are missing; sequencing was by immunoSEQ multiplex PCR. The sample records 130,000 or so clones, around two thirds being singletons. Sequenced: PBMCs. These receptors originate from a woman aged 40 to 50 in good health and CMV-seropositive. Both conserved end residues are part of each CDR3. The order of the fields is clone size, D gene, V gene, J gene, CDR3 DNA, CDR3 protein. The D gene is left open where the match is weak. Clone size, where shown, is once, few, many, or a class for clones that have expanded.

size: few; D: -; V: TRBV10-3; J: TRBJ2-3; DNA: TGTGCCATCGAGACGGGAGAGGGCACAGATACGCAGTATTTT; CDR3: CAIETGEGTDTQYF
size: -; D: -; V: TRBV28; J: TRBJ1-5; DNA: TGTGCCAGCCGGGGAGGGGGTAGCAATCAGCCCCAGCATTTT; CDR3: CASRGGGSNQPQHF
size: -; D: -; V: TRBV5-1; J: TRBJ1-2; DNA: TGCGCCAGCAGCTCCACAGGGATTCATGGCTACACCTTC; CDR3: CASSSTGIHGYTF
size: -; D: -; V: TRBV28; J: TRBJ1-5; DNA: TGTGCCAGCAGTTGGAGGGAGAAGTTAGGTCAGCCCCAGCATTTT; CDR3: CASSWREKLGQPQHF
size: -; D: -; V: TRBV14; J: TRBJ1-5; DNA: TGTGCCAGCAGCCCTACTCAGCCCCAGCATTTT; CDR3: CASSPTQPQHF
size: -; D: -; V: TRBV18; J: TRBJ2-7; DNA: TGTGCCAGCTCACCACAGGCAGGGGCCGACGAGCAGTACTTC; CDR3: CASSPQAGADEQYF
size: -; D: -; V: TRBV7-9; J: TRBJ2-5; DNA: TGTGCCAGCAGCTTACAGGGCGGACAAGAGACCCAGTACTTC; CDR3: CASSLQGGQETQYF
size: -; D: -; V: TRBV7-9; J: TRBJ1-2; DNA: TGTGCCAGCAGCCCCGAGGAAAGGCCCTTAGGAACCTTC; CDR3: CASSPEERPLGTF
size: -; D: TRBD1; V: TRBV28; J: TRBJ2-7; DNA: TGTGCCAGCAGTTTATGGGACAGGGAAAATTACGAGCAGTACTTC; CDR3: CASSLWDRENYEQYF
size: -; D: -; V: TRBV28; J: TRBJ1-5; DNA: TGTGCCAGCAGTTATATACAGGGTGGGAGTAGCAATCAGCCCCAGCATTTT; CDR3: CASSYIQGGSSNQPQHF
size: -; D: TRBD1; V: TRBV19; J: TRBJ1-1; DNA: TGTGCCAGTAGTAAGCACGGACAGGGGAACACTGAAGCTTTCTTT; CDR3: CASSKHGQGNTEAFF
size: -; D: TRBD1; V: TRBV6-1; J: TRBJ1-4; DNA: TGTGCCAGCAGTGAAGCGACAGGGGCTCGTGGAAAACTGTTTTTT; CDR3: CASSEATGARGKLFF
size: -; D: TRBD1; V: TRBV27; J: TRBJ2-3; DNA: TGTGCCAGCGGGCCAACCACACAGGGGGCGTATGCGGATACGCAGTATTTT; CDR3: CASGPTTQGAYADTQYF
size: few; D: -; V: TRBV5-4; J: TRBJ1-1; DNA: TGTGCCAGCAGATCCTCGGGGGGGCGAGGTGAAGCTTTCTTT; CDR3: CASRSSGGRGEAFF
size: -; D: -; V: TRBV19; J: TRBJ2-7; DNA: TGTGCCAGTAGTGTACCAGGGTACGGGGAGCAGTACTTC; CDR3: CASSVPGYGEQYF
size: -; D: TRBD2; V: TRBV5-1; J: TRBJ2-7; DNA: TGCGCCAGCGGCTTATACGGGAGGGTTTCCTACGAGCAGTACTTC; CDR3: CASGLYGRVSYEQYF
size: -; D: TRBD2; V: TRBV6-5; J: TRBJ2-1; DNA: TGTGCCAGCACAATGGCGGGGGGGCCCTACAATGAGCAGTTCTTC; CDR3: CASTMAGGPYNEQFF
size: -; D: TRBD1; V: TRBV6-5; J: TRBJ1-2; DNA: TGTGCCAGCAGACTCGGACAGGAGGGTTGGTATGGCTACACCTTC; CDR3: CASRLGQEGWYGYTF
size: many; D: TRBD1; V: TRBV10-1; J: TRBJ2-7; DNA: TGCGCCAGCAGTAGAAGGGACAGTATATACGAGCAGTACTTC; CDR3: CASSRRDSIYEQYF
size: -; D: TRBD2; V: TRBV6-1; J: TRBJ2-3; DNA: TGTGCCAGCAGTGAAATTCGGCTTCGGGGGGGCACAGATACGCAGTATTTT; CDR3: CASSEIRLRGGTDTQYF
size: -; D: -; V: TRBV15; J: TRBJ1-4; DNA: TGTGCCACCAGCACGACAACAGGAGTTAATGAAAAACTGTTTTTT; CDR3: CATSTTTGVNEKLFF
size: -; D: TRBD1; V: TRBV5-1; J: TRBJ1-4; DNA: TGCGCCAGCAGCTTCGGGACAGGTGAAAAACTGTTTTTT; CDR3: CASSFGTGEKLFF
size: -; D: TRBD2; V: TRBV9; J: TRBJ2-6; DNA: TGTGCCAGCAGCGTAGGGGTAGCGGGAGGGCATTCTCTCTCTGGGGCCAACGTCCTGACTTTC; CDR3: CASSVGVAGGHSLSGANVLTF
size: few; D: -; V: TRBV5-1; J: TRBJ1-1; DNA: TGCGCCAGCAGCTTAATTGCGGACACTGAAGCTTTCTTT; CDR3: CASSLIADTEAFF
size: -; D: -; V: TRBV10-3; J: TRBJ2-5; DNA: TGTGCCACAGGACCGGGGTATAACCAAGAGACCCAGTACTTC; CDR3: CATGPGYNQETQYF
size: -; D: TRBD2; V: TRBV9; J: TRBJ2-2; DNA: TGTGCCAGCAGCGTAGGCGCGGGAGCGAACACCGGGGAGCTGTTTTTT; CDR3: CASSVGAGANTGELFF
size: -; D: TRBD1; V: TRBV28; J: TRBJ2-7; DNA: TGTGCCAGCAGTACCGGGACAGCATCCTACGAGCAGTACTTC; CDR3: CASSTGTASYEQYF
size: once; D: -; V: TRBV27; J: TRBJ2-7; DNA: TGTGCCAGCAGTTTCCAATCGCCCCAAGTTCGGGGAACCTACGAGCAGTACTTC; CDR3: CASSFQSPQVRGTYEQYF
size: -; D: TRBD2; V: TRBV9; J: TRBJ2-7; DNA: TGTGCCAGCAGCAGTAGCGGGGGGCCTCATAACGAGCAGTACTTC; CDR3: CASSSSGGPHNEQYF
size: -; D: -; V: TRBV7-8; J: TRBJ1-4; DNA: TGTGCCAGCAGCTTAGATAGGACGCCGGGGGGACTGTTTTTT; CDR3: CASSLDRTPGGLFF
size: -; D: TRBD2; V: TRBV7-3; J: TRBJ2-1; DNA: TGTGCCAGCAGCTTTAACGAGTTAGCGGGATACAATGAGCAGTTCTTC; CDR3: CASSFNELAGYNEQFF
size: once; D: TRBD1; V: TRBV6-6; J: TRBJ2-7; DNA: TGTGCCAGCAAAAGACAGGGCACATCCTACGAGCAGTACTTC; CDR3: CASKRQGTSYEQYF
size: -; D: -; V: TRBV9; J: TRBJ1-2; DNA: TGTGCCAGCAGCGTAGAATTGAGCACGGGCTATGGCTACACCTTC; CDR3: CASSVELSTGYGYTF
size: few; D: TRBD1; V: TRBV5-8; J: TRBJ2-6; DNA: TGTGCCAGCAGCTCCGGGACAGCCTCCTCTGGGGCCAACGTCCTGACTTTC; CDR3: CASSSGTASSGANVLTF
size: -; D: -; V: TRBV7-9; J: TRBJ2-2; DNA: TGTGCCAGCAGCTTCGTAGAGAACACCGGGGAGCTGTTTTTT; CDR3: CASSFVENTGELFF
size: few; D: TRBD1; V: TRBV27; J: TRBJ2-7; DNA: TGTGCCAGCAGTTACACAGGGGCAAACTACGAGCAGTACTTC; CDR3: CASSYTGANYEQYF
size: few; D: -; V: TRBV9; J: TRBJ1-6; DNA: TGTGCCAGCAGCGCCCAGGGAACCTATAATTCACCCCTCCACTTT; CDR3: CASSAQGTYNSPLHF
size: -; D: -; V: TRBV6-1; J: TRBJ2-5; DNA: TGTGCCAGCAGTGAAGGGCCCGGTCCCGGGGAGACCCAGTACTTC; CDR3: CASSEGPGPGETQYF
size: once; D: TRBD2; V: TRBV9; J: TRBJ2-1; DNA: TGTGCCAGCAGCCCCTTGCTAGCGGTCAATGAGCAGTTCTTC; CDR3: CASSPLLAVNEQFF